Detailed here is one TCR beta chain. Its antigen remains unidentified. These data are taken from a study of shared clonotypes between healthy human individuals. Findings and limits, study-wide: In general, naive subsets displayed greater estimated richness than memory subsets did. Blood was the only sampled material, and tissue repertoires likely differ.

The germline V gene encodes CDR1 SGHAT and CDR2 FQNNGV. This CDR3 region has 16 residues. V lost 6 bases, J lost 5 bases, and 22 bases lay in between. The donors were all Caucasian adults (living in Nashville, Tennessee). Memory CD4+ cells were the fraction left after CD45RA+ naive selection. Data came from immunoSEQ multiplex PCR; TCRdb stores just in-frame clones and leaves some out. There are 1,400,000 or so clones in the sample; approximately 98.5% occur only once, and around 0.38% lies in the top ten. The clonotype originates from a young man in good health. The chain combines TRBV11-2 with TRBJ2-5; D possibly corresponds to TRBD1 (6 bases). Sample: naive CD4+ T cells sorted from blood. Subset in this sample: CD45RA+ positively selected. The CDR3 region is CASSYSAGVVLETQYF. Here the CDR3 DNA reads TGTGCCAGCAGTTACTCCGCAGGGGTAGTCCTGGAGACCCAGTACTTC.